This TCR beta chain came from a study of cytomegalovirus exposure and HLA in healthy donors. Study-wide results and caveats: Immune exposure was documented only through CMV serostatus. TCR beta chains associated with HLA were, in a later analysis, more clonally expanded than equally common others. Later analysis showed TCR association rates varying by HLA locus, highest for DRB1 and lowest for HLA-C.

Use of 60 Vbeta and 13 Jbeta primers characterized the PCR. Some clones are missing from TCRdb's copy, which holds only in-frame ones; the method was immunoSEQ multiplex PCR. The table has roughly 140,000 clones, 64% seen once. Germline assignment: CDR1 SNHLY and CDR2 FYNNEI. With V trimmed by 7 bases and J by 0 bases, 8 bases remained unmatched. The CDR3 runs 16 residues. Regarding this clone: Its specificity is not known.

This sequence joins TRBV2 and TRBJ2-2; 7 nucleotides align to TRBD2. The specimen was PBMCs. The sequence derives from a woman younger than 45 in good health and CMV-seropositive. The DNA of the CDR3 is TGTGCCAGCAAAAGGAAAGCGGGACCGAACACCGGGGAGCTGTTTTTT. Translation gives CASKRKAGPNTGELFF.